This paragraph covers one T cell receptor (beta chain) sequence. As processed by the authors: It was from reference gene primer amplification that nucleated cell counts were estimated. Data came from immunoSEQ multiplex PCR; TCRdb stores just in-frame clones and leaves some out. V, J and clone size are taken as reported in that table, and D and trimming were inferred from the DNA itself. The sample contains some 59,000 clones, 80% of which appear only once. This specimen belongs to a study of blood T cell repertoires in COVID-19. Study at large: Samples of COVID-19 (acute and convalescent) were obtained from the United States, Italy and Spain. In each case, the material was cDNA or gDNA derived from T cells, B-cell-depleted T cells, or PBMCs.

Seattle cases were enrolled at active infection and followed longitudinally. This TCR was recovered from a young man with COVID-19, enrolled during active disease. The sequenced sample consisted of peripheral blood.

The CDR3 bases are TGTGCCAGCAGCTTCCAACTTACCGGGACCTACGAGCAGTACTTC. This encodes CASSFQLTGTYEQYF. The genes are TRBV5-5 and TRBJ2-7, with D tentatively TRBD2 (5 bases). The CDR3 covers 15 residues. Between the trimmed V and J ends, which lost 2 bases and 2 bases, there was a span of 14 bases. Germline V lookup: CDR1 SGHKS, CDR2 YYEKEE (reference sequence).